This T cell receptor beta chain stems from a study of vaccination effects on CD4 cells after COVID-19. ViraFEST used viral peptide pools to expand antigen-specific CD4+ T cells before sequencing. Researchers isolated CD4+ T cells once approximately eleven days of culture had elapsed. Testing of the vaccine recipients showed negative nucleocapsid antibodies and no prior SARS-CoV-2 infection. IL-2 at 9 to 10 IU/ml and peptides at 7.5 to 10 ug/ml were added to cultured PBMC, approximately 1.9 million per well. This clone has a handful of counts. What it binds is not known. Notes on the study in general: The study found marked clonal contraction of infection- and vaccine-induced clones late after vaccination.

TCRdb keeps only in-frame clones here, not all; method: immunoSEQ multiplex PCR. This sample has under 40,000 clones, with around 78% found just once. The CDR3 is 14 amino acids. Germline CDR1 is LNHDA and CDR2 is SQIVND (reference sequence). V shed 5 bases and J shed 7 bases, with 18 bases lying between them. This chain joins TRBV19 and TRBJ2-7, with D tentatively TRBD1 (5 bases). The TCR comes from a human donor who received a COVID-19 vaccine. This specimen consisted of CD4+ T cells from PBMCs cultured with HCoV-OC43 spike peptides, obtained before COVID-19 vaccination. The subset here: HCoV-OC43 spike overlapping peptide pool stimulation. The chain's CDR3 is CASSDGQVPIEQYF. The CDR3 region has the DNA TGTGCCAGTAGTGATGGACAAGTCCCGATAGAGCAGTACTTC. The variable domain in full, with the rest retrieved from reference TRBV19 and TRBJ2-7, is DGGITQSPKYLFRKEGQNVTLSCEQNLNHDAMYWYRQDPGQGLRLIYYSQIVNDFQKGDIAEGYSVSREKKESFPLTVTSAQKNPTAFYLCASSDGQVPIEQYFGPGTRLTVT.